The rows below give T cell receptor beta chains drawn from one sample of a study of blood T cell repertoires in COVID-19. Generated by immunoSEQ multiplex PCR, the TCRdb table keeps only in-frame clones and is missing some. Of some 300,000 clones in the sample, around nine tenths were seen once. Sequencing was done on a sample of peripheral blood. The origin of the receptors is a man aged 65 to 85 with acute or convalescent COVID-19. Each CDR3 is given with its conserved first and last residue. D genes are given only for firm matches. Not every row has a clone size; where given, it reads once, few, many or a size class.

>TRBJ1-3|.|.|TRBV5-1
CASSIGGASGNTIYF
TGCGCCAGCAGTATTGGCGGGGCCTCTGGAAACACCATATATTTT
>TRBJ2-1|once|.|TRBV7-2
CASSLAPTYNEQFF
TGTGCCAGCAGTCTAGCGCCGACCTACAATGAGCAGTTCTTC
>TRBJ2-3|.|.|TRBV5-5
CASSFRDTQYF
TGTGCCAGCAGCTTTAGAGATACGCAGTATTTT
>TRBJ1-2|.|.|TRBV5-6
CASSLRDGGDYGYTF
TGTGCCAGCAGCCTCCGGGACGGCGGGGACTATGGCTACACCTTC
>TRBJ2-7|.|.|TRBV6-1
CASSETAYEQYF
TGTGCCAGCAGTGAAACAGCCTACGAGCAGTACTTC
>TRBJ2-6|.|TRBD1|TRBV28
CASSSGTGGAWSGANVLTF
TGTGCCAGCAGTTCTGGGACAGGGGGCGCCTGGTCTGGGGCCAACGTCCTGACTTTC
>TRBJ2-4|.|TRBD2|TRBV27
CASSLLAGGRDVIQYF
TGTGCCAGCAGTTTACTAGCGGGGGGTCGCGATGTCATTCAGTACTTC
>TRBJ2-5|.|.|TRBV2
CASSVGRVEETQYF
TGTGCCAGCAGTGTCGGGCGGGTAGAAGAGACCCAGTACTTC
>TRBJ2-3|.|TRBD2|TRBV20-1
CSASAWGLAGVDTQYF
TGCAGTGCTAGTGCCTGGGGACTAGCGGGAGTTGATACGCAGTATTTT
>TRBJ1-2|.|TRBD1|TRBV6-2/TRBV6-3
CASSYRQGNYGYTF
TGTGCCAGCAGTTACCGACAGGGGAACTATGGCTACACCTTC
>TRBJ1-5|few|.|TRBV9
CASSYTPGESQHF
TGTGCCAGCAGCTACACCCCAGGGGAGTCCCAGCATTTT
>TRBJ2-1|.|.|TRBV19
CASSMGASMYNEQFF
TGTGCCAGTAGTATGGGAGCAAGCATGTACAATGAGCAGTTCTTC
>TRBJ1-2|.|.|TRBV29-1
CSVVGSYGYTF
TGCAGCGTTGTCGGGTCCTATGGCTACACCTTC
>TRBJ2-7|.|.|TRBV15
CATSSGLGIVDEQYF
TGTGCCACCAGCAGTGGTCTGGGCATCGTAGACGAGCAGTACTTC
>TRBJ2-3|.|TRBD2|TRBV9
CASSDGLAGVKNTQYF
TGTGCCAGCAGCGATGGACTAGCGGGAGTAAAAAATACGCAGTATTTT
>TRBJ1-3|.|.|TRBV2
CASSEEGDTIYF
TGTGCCAGCAGTGAAGAGGGGGACACCATATATTTT
>TRBJ2-7|.|.|TRBV24-1
CATSDAEDSLYEQYF
TGTGCCACCAGTGATGCAGAGGACAGCCTCTACGAGCAGTACTTC
>TRBJ1-1|.|TRBD1|TRBV6-2/TRBV6-3
CASSSYRGTEAFF
TGTGCCAGCAGTAGCTACAGGGGCACTGAAGCTTTCTTT
>TRBJ1-5|once|TRBD1|TRBV19
CATAPHGQVNQPQHF
TGTGCCACGGCACCACACGGACAGGTCAATCAGCCCCAGCATTTT
>TRBJ2-1|few|.|TRBV11-2
CASSSHGSPSNEQFF
TGTGCCAGCAGCTCGCACGGGAGTCCCAGCAATGAGCAGTTCTTC
>TRBJ1-6|.|TRBD1|TRBV5-4
CASSPATGDISPLHF
TGTGCCAGCAGCCCTGCGACAGGGGATATTTCACCCCTCCACTTT
>TRBJ2-7|.|TRBD1|TRBV5-1
CASSPKDRVKVYEQYF
TGCGCCAGCAGCCCTAAGGACAGGGTGAAGGTCTACGAGCAGTACTTC
>TRBJ1-2|.|.|TRBV6-5
CASSYLAEGGYTF
TGTGCCAGCAGTTACTTGGCAGAGGGTGGCTACACCTTC
>TRBJ2-3|.|.|TRBV9
CASSVGTLTDTQYF
TGTGCCAGCAGCGTGGGGACACTCACAGATACGCAGTATTTT
>TRBJ1-3|.|.|TRBV7-2
CASSLRSRGRGNTIYF
TGTGCCAGCAGCTTACGGTCCAGGGGTCGGGGAAACACCATATATTTT
>TRBJ1-2|few|TRBD1|TRBV19
CASSTGQGAWGYTF
TGTGCCAGTAGTACGGGACAGGGAGCGTGGGGCTACACCTTC
>TRBJ2-2|.|.|TRBV6-5
CASSYNGGNTGELFF
TGTGCCAGCAGTTACAACGGAGGGAACACCGGGGAGCTGTTTTTT
>TRBJ2-2|.|.|TRBV28
CASSPPGGVAGELFF
TGTGCCAGCAGTCCACCGGGCGGGGTAGCCGGGGAGCTGTTTTTT
>TRBJ2-7|once|TRBD2|TRBV9
CASSVEGGMEQYF
TGTGCCAGCAGCGTGGAGGGAGGGATGGAGCAGTACTTC
>TRBJ1-1|.|.|TRBV5-1
CASSQSYSNTEAFF
TGCGCCAGCAGCCAATCATACTCGAACACTGAAGCTTTCTTT
>TRBJ2-7|.|.|TRBV7-9
CASSPGQYEQYF
TGTGCCAGCAGCCCTGGACAGTACGAGCAGTACTTC
>TRBJ2-1|.|TRBD1|TRBV27
CASRKARDRGIDEQFF
TGTGCCAGCAGAAAAGCCCGGGACAGGGGAATCGATGAGCAGTTCTTC
>TRBJ1-1|.|.|TRBV9
CASSVARGDGRDTEAFF
TGTGCCAGCAGCGTAGCTCGGGGCGACGGGAGGGACACTGAAGCTTTCTTT
>TRBJ1-1|.|.|TRBV15
CATSSGQGNTEAFF
TGTGCCACCAGCAGCGGTCAGGGGAACACTGAAGCTTTCTTT
>TRBJ2-7|.|.|TRBV28
CASTRAPQAGEQYF
TGTGCCAGTACTCGGGCCCCCCAAGCGGGCGAGCAGTACTTC
>TRBJ2-7|.|.|TRBV7-2
CASSLVSTRSYEQYF
TGTGCCAGCAGCTTAGTGTCTACCCGCTCCTACGAGCAGTACTTC
>TRBJ1-2|.|.|TRBV12-3/TRBV12-4
CASSSQVRYGYTF
TGTGCCAGCAGTTCACAGGTTCGATATGGCTACACCTTC
>TRBJ2-7|.|TRBD1|TRBV6-5
CASRATGGYEQYF
TGTGCCAGCAGAGCGACAGGGGGCTACGAGCAGTACTTC
>TRBJ2-2|.|.|TRBV30
CAWSEGVSRLSLFF
TGTGCCTGGAGCGAGGGGGTGTCCCGGCTGTCGCTGTTTTTT
>TRBJ2-3|.|TRBD1|TRBV2
CASSLDQGAGTDTQYF
TGTGCCAGCAGTCTGGATCAGGGGGCCGGCACAGATACGCAGTATTTT
>TRBJ2-5|.|TRBD1|TRBV5-1
CASSPGQGESQYF
TGCGCCAGCAGCCCGGGACAGGGTGAATCCCAGTACTTC
>TRBJ2-7|.|.|TRBV6-2/TRBV6-3
CASSKQGGGYEQYF
TGTGCCAGCAGTAAGCAGGGGGGAGGCTACGAGCAGTACTTC
>TRBJ1-2|.|.|TRBV7-2
CASSLEVTALYGYTF
TGTGCCAGCAGCTTAGAAGTGACAGCCCTATATGGCTACACCTTC
>TRBJ1-2|.|.|TRBV28
CASSLEGYGYTF
TGTGCCAGCAGTTTGGAGGGCTATGGCTACACCTTC
>TRBJ2-3|.|TRBD2|TRBV27
CASSFRGLAVSTDTQYF
TGTGCCAGCAGCTTTCGAGGACTAGCGGTTAGCACAGATACGCAGTATTTT
>TRBJ1-1|.|TRBD1|TRBV19
CASNIAGTANTEAFF
TGTGCCAGTAACATTGCCGGGACAGCGAACACTGAAGCTTTCTTT
>TRBJ2-1|.|TRBD2|TRBV5-1
CASSLVGLTEQFF
TGCGCCAGCAGCTTGGTGGGACTAACCGAGCAGTTCTTC
>TRBJ1-1|.|TRBD1|TRBV18
CASSPGTGPLEAFF
TGTGCCAGCTCCCCTGGGACAGGGCCTCTTGAAGCTTTCTTT
>TRBJ2-2|.|TRBD1|TRBV19
CASSGTGGTGELFF
TGTGCCAGTAGTGGAACAGGGGGCACCGGGGAGCTGTTTTTT
>TRBJ1-1|once|TRBD1|TRBV19
CASSIGATGMAEAFF
TGTGCCAGTAGTATAGGAGCGACAGGGATGGCTGAAGCTTTCTTT
>TRBJ1-4|.|.|TRBV21-1
CASSNISDRPTEKLFF
TGTGCCAGCAGCAATATTTCGGACAGGCCAACTGAAAAACTGTTTTTT
>TRBJ1-6|once|.|TRBV7-2
CASTFNKGGSPLHF
TGTGCCAGCACCTTTAATAAGGGCGGGTCACCCCTCCACTTT
>TRBJ1-6|.|.|TRBV5-1
CASSLDAQYNSPLHF
TGCGCCAGCAGCTTGGATGCACAATATAATTCACCCCTCCACTTT
>TRBJ1-2|.|TRBD1|TRBV6-5
CASRRDREDGYTF
TGTGCCAGCAGACGGGACAGGGAAGATGGCTACACCTTC
>TRBJ1-5|.|TRBD1|TRBV28
CASSPDRGSWPQHF
TGTGCCAGCAGTCCAGACAGGGGCTCCTGGCCCCAGCATTTT
>TRBJ2-1|.|.|TRBV5-1
CASSFGGIVHEQFF
TGCGCCAGCAGCTTCGGAGGTATCGTCCATGAGCAGTTCTTC
>TRBJ1-5|.|TRBD1|TRBV19
CASSVDRGQPQHF
TGTGCCAGTAGTGTAGACAGGGGACAGCCCCAGCATTTT